The clone carrying this TCR beta chain is a singleton in its sample. This entry belongs to a study of blood T cell repertoires in COVID-19. Method: immunoSEQ multiplex PCR; TCRdb's copy keeps in-frame clones and lacks some. The table has under 200,000 clones, 88% seen once; the top ten hold 6.6%. Participants' reported clinical history set cohort assignment. The sequence was collected from a woman aged 50 to 60 who had recovered from COVID-19. The sequencing sample was made of PBMCs or T cells enriched from blood (not recorded which).

The CDR3 DNA is TGTGCCAGCAGTTACGGAGTGTACGACGGGGCTTTCTTT. It specifies CASSYGVYDGAFF. The V call is TRBV6-5, the J call TRBJ1-1; D remains unclear. The V gene lost 2 bases and the J gene lost 11 bases, with 15 bases spanning the gap. Germline CDR1 reads MNHEY; CDR2 reads SVGAGI. The CDR3 loop spans 13 amino acids.